Listed below are T cell receptor beta chains from one sample, sequenced in a study of human T cells and chemical hapten exposure. TCRdb analysed the RACE reads with MiXCR anew, one entry per CDR3 protein. The sample lists about 340,000 distinct CDR3 sequences; roughly 6.9% were seen once. This specimen consisted of whole blood, obtained in connection with sensitization to the hapten diphenylcyclopropenone (DPC). The source of these receptors is a woman younger than 35 with alopecia areata. Some clones in this sample may be carry-over from other donors' samples. Both conserved end residues are trimmed from each CDR3.

cdr3_aa cdr3_length j_call v_call
ASSSGLGHGGELF 13 TRBJ2-2 TRBV7-3
SAEDSGGAGYNEQF 14 TRBJ2-1 TRBV20-1
ASSEWDTITTYEQY 14 TRBJ2-7 TRBV2
ASIPFGAMNTGELF 14 TRBJ2-2 TRBV6-1
ASGGGGGYT 9 TRBJ1-2 TRBV28
ASSQSTLAGQPQH 13 TRBJ1-5 TRBV3-1
ASARDREGSNNSPLH 15 TRBJ1-6 TRBV18
ASSLGARTDTQY 12 TRBJ2-3 TRBV5-1
ASSQDPGDAAYLPYGYT 17 TRBJ1-2 TRBV4-2
ASSQDLAGGRVQF 13 TRBJ2-1 TRBV4-1
ASSLRASLAGGESSYNEQF 19 TRBJ2-1 TRBV12-1
ASSLVAGGAAKNIQY 15 TRBJ2-4 TRBV7-2
ASSFRGTSTDTQY 13 TRBJ2-3 TRBV11-2
ASSHMGGNQPQH 12 TRBJ1-5 TRBV3-1
ASSWTVTEAF 10 TRBJ1-1 TRBV12-3/TRBV12-4
ASSWTVNYGYT 11 TRBJ1-2 TRBV12-3/TRBV12-4
ASSPGTESSYEQY 13 TRBJ2-7 TRBV7-7
ASSPVDGPYGYT 12 TRBJ1-2 TRBV7-2
ASSLFRGRTDTQY 13 TRBJ2-3 TRBV28
ASSEDRSYNEQF 12 TRBJ2-1 TRBV7-2
ATSRESAGGTDTQY 14 TRBJ2-3 TRBV15
AISDGSGSADTQY 13 TRBJ2-3 TRBV10-3
ASSLAGQGNRLSTEAF 16 TRBJ1-1 TRBV7-9
SVERDRVFGNTIY 13 TRBJ1-3 TRBV29-1
ASSQVRGPSEQY 12 TRBJ2-7 TRBV7-9
ASSLGTGARTEAF 13 TRBJ1-1 TRBV7-6
SAKSLNEKLF 10 TRBJ1-4 TRBV20-1
SVTGWRDTGELF 12 TRBJ2-2 TRBV29-1
ASSRTGITEAF 11 TRBJ1-1 TRBV6-5
ASSQGGPNEKLF 12 TRBJ1-4 TRBV5-6
ASSLSHRNPHLGLRTDTQY 19 TRBJ2-3 TRBV27
ASSWDRGFNYGYT 13 TRBJ1-2 TRBV7-8
SVVGGRTDTQY 11 TRBJ2-3 TRBV29-1
ASSLGTSGGPGTDTQY 16 TRBJ2-3 TRBV12-3/TRBV12-4
ASSTSDTQY 9 TRBJ2-3 TRBV11-2
ASRGWGTYQETQY 13 TRBJ2-5 TRBV11-2
ASSSTREGGYT 11 TRBJ1-2 TRBV6-2/TRBV6-3
ASSSQIMNTEAF 12 TRBJ1-1 TRBV12-3/TRBV12-4
ATSDFGNEQF 10 TRBJ2-1 TRBV24-1
ASNPSGGKDTQY 12 TRBJ2-3 TRBV4-2
SARDLVTDTQY 11 TRBJ2-3 TRBV20-1
ASSYNQGNTGELF 13 TRBJ2-2 TRBV6-6
ASSQGQGDLTDTQY 14 TRBJ2-3 TRBV18